This paragraph reports one TCR beta chain. Donors, without exception, were Caucasian adults residing in Nashville, Tennessee. CD4+ cells were split into CD45RA+ naive and CD45RA-negative memory subsets. This entry is derived from a study of shared clonotypes between healthy human individuals. Germline CDR1 is SGHRS and CDR2 is YFSETQ. This CDR3 is 14 amino acids long. Deletions cut 4 bases from V and 2 bases from J, with 12 bases between. Some clones are missing from TCRdb's copy, which holds only in-frame ones; the method was immunoSEQ multiplex PCR. The sample contains approximately 940,000 clones, approximately 80% of which appear only once.

The receptor was isolated from a man aged 18 to 30 in good health. The sequencing sample was made of memory CD4+ T cells sorted from blood. Specified subset: CD45RA-negative fraction. The V and J genes are TRBV5-1 and TRBJ1-1; D ambiguous. CDR3 DNA: TGCGCCAGCAGCAGTGTTAGCGGAAACACTGAAGCTTTCTTT. Translating gives CASSSVSGNTEAFF.